These T cell receptor beta chains were read from a single sample in a study of blood T cell repertoires in COVID-19. The repertoire was sequenced with immunoSEQ multiplex PCR; TCRdb's copy has only in-frame clones and lacks some. The sample has roughly 500,000 clones, 80% to 90% seen once. The source material was peripheral blood. These receptors were obtained from a human donor in a cohort sampled during active COVID-19. CDR3s include the opening cysteine and the closing phenylalanine or tryptophan. A D gene is named only where the DNA matches it firmly. Clone size is stated in some rows and not others, as once, few, many or a class when expanded.

v_call: TRBV6-6
d_call: TRBD1
clone_size: .
j_call: TRBJ1-1
cdr3_nt: TGTGCCAGCAGTTACCGACAGGGGGGAACTGAAGCTTTCTTT
cdr3_aa: CASSYRQGGTEAFF

v_call: TRBV7-3
d_call: TRBD2
clone_size: .
j_call: TRBJ2-3
cdr3_nt: TGTGCCAGCAGCTTAGGACTAGCGGGAGGGGCAGATACGCAGTATTTT
cdr3_aa: CASSLGLAGGADTQYF

v_call: TRBV29-1
d_call: .
clone_size: .
j_call: TRBJ1-1
cdr3_nt: TGCAGCGTTGAACAGTCGGGGACTGAAGCTTTCTTT
cdr3_aa: CSVEQSGTEAFF

v_call: TRBV6-5
d_call: TRBD2
clone_size: few
j_call: TRBJ2-2
cdr3_nt: TGTGCCAGCAGAAGGGGAGGGCCAGACACCGGGGAGCTGTTTTTT
cdr3_aa: CASRRGGPDTGELFF

v_call: TRBV3-1/TRBV3-2
d_call: .
clone_size: .
j_call: TRBJ1-3
cdr3_nt: TGTGCCAGCAGCCAACAGGGGCAGGTCCCTGGAAACACCATATATTTT
cdr3_aa: CASSQQGQVPGNTIYF

v_call: TRBV11-2
d_call: TRBD2
clone_size: .
j_call: TRBJ2-1
cdr3_nt: TGTGCCAGCAGCTTAGCGGGAGGTCAGTACAATGAGCAGTTCTTC
cdr3_aa: CASSLAGGQYNEQFF

v_call: TRBV19
d_call: TRBD1
clone_size: .
j_call: TRBJ1-1
cdr3_nt: TGTGCCAGTAGTATCCAGGGGGGAAACACTGAAGCTTTCTTT
cdr3_aa: CASSIQGGNTEAFF

v_call: TRBV9
d_call: TRBD1
clone_size: once
j_call: TRBJ2-2
cdr3_nt: TGTGCCAGCAGCGCCCGACAGGGGGGCGAGCACACCGGGGAGCTGTTTTTT
cdr3_aa: CASSARQGGEHTGELFF

v_call: TRBV30
d_call: .
clone_size: .
j_call: TRBJ2-2
cdr3_nt: TGTGCCTGGAGCTATAGAAACACCGGGGAGCTGTTTTTT
cdr3_aa: CAWSYRNTGELFF

v_call: TRBV30
d_call: TRBD1
clone_size: once
j_call: TRBJ1-5
cdr3_nt: TGTGCCTTGCAAACCGGGACAGGGGGCGTAGGCCAGCCCCAGCATTTT
cdr3_aa: CALQTGTGGVGQPQHF

v_call: TRBV18
d_call: TRBD2
clone_size: .
j_call: TRBJ2-3
cdr3_nt: TGTGCCAGCTCAAGCGGGTTAGCGGGGTACACAGATACGCAGTATTTT
cdr3_aa: CASSSGLAGYTDTQYF

v_call: TRBV4-1
d_call: TRBD2
clone_size: .
j_call: TRBJ2-7
cdr3_nt: TGCGCCAGCAGCCACCGAACGTCCCTAGCGGGAGGGGACTACGAGCAGTACTTC
cdr3_aa: CASSHRTSLAGGDYEQYF

v_call: TRBV30
d_call: TRBD1
clone_size: .
j_call: TRBJ2-7
cdr3_nt: TGTGCCTGCCATAGGACAGGGAGCTACGAGCAGTACTTC
cdr3_aa: CACHRTGSYEQYF

v_call: TRBV12-3/TRBV12-4
d_call: .
clone_size: .
j_call: TRBJ1-2
cdr3_nt: TGTGCCAGCAGTTTCAGCTATGGCTACACCTTC
cdr3_aa: CASSFSYGYTF

v_call: TRBV19
d_call: TRBD2
clone_size: .
j_call: TRBJ2-1
cdr3_nt: TGTGCCAGTAGTATACGATCTAGCGGGAGGGTCGGTGAGCAGTTCTTC
cdr3_aa: CASSIRSSGRVGEQFF

v_call: TRBV28
d_call: TRBD1
clone_size: .
j_call: TRBJ1-1
cdr3_nt: TGTGCCAGCAAGGGGGCAGGGATTGCGCAGGAAGCTTTCTTT
cdr3_aa: CASKGAGIAQEAFF

v_call: TRBV19
d_call: TRBD2
clone_size: .
j_call: TRBJ2-2
cdr3_nt: TGTGCCAGTTCCCCCACGCTAGCGGGAGGACAGAACACCGGGGAGCTGTTTTTT
cdr3_aa: CASSPTLAGGQNTGELFF

v_call: TRBV19
d_call: .
clone_size: .
j_call: TRBJ1-4
cdr3_nt: TGTGCCAGTAGTGTGAAGACAGGTACTAGGGAAAAACTGTTTTTT
cdr3_aa: CASSVKTGTREKLFF

v_call: TRBV4-1
d_call: .
clone_size: .
j_call: TRBJ2-7
cdr3_nt: TGCGCCAGCAGCCAAGACATCAGGCGGGACTCCTACGAGCAGTACTTC
cdr3_aa: CASSQDIRRDSYEQYF

v_call: TRBV10-1
d_call: TRBD2
clone_size: .
j_call: TRBJ2-3
cdr3_nt: TGCGCCAGCAGTTCCCAGACTAGCGAAACAGATACGCAGTATTTT
cdr3_aa: CASSSQTSETDTQYF

v_call: TRBV5-5
d_call: .
clone_size: .
j_call: TRBJ2-1
cdr3_nt: TGTGCCAGCAGCTTAACGGGACTCTACAATGAGCAGTTCTTC
cdr3_aa: CASSLTGLYNEQFF

v_call: TRBV24-1
d_call: TRBD2
clone_size: .
j_call: TRBJ2-1
cdr3_nt: TGTGCCACCAGTGATTTTCAGAGAGCGGGACCGACGCCGGGGGAGCAGTTCTTC
cdr3_aa: CATSDFQRAGPTPGEQFF

v_call: TRBV2
d_call: TRBD2
clone_size: .
j_call: TRBJ2-6
cdr3_nt: TGTGCCAGCAGTGATAGCGGGAGTTTTGGGGCCAACGTCCTGACTTTC
cdr3_aa: CASSDSGSFGANVLTF

v_call: TRBV28
d_call: TRBD2
clone_size: .
j_call: TRBJ2-1
cdr3_nt: TGTGCCAGCAGACCTAGCGGGAGCTCCTACAATGAGCAGTTCTTC
cdr3_aa: CASRPSGSSYNEQFF

v_call: TRBV19
d_call: .
clone_size: .
j_call: TRBJ2-2
cdr3_nt: TGTGCCAGTCGGAGGGGTAGCGCGAACACCGGGGAGCTGTTTTTT
cdr3_aa: CASRRGSANTGELFF

v_call: TRBV7-2
d_call: .
clone_size: .
j_call: TRBJ2-7
cdr3_nt: TGTGCCAGCGAGCCCGACGGGGTCAGCTCCTACGAGCAGTACTTC
cdr3_aa: CASEPDGVSSYEQYF

v_call: TRBV18
d_call: .
clone_size: .
j_call: TRBJ2-3
cdr3_nt: TGTGCCAGCTCACGGTTGACGCAGGGCCCTGGAGATACGCAGTATTTT
cdr3_aa: CASSRLTQGPGDTQYF

v_call: TRBV3-1/TRBV3-2
d_call: .
clone_size: .
j_call: TRBJ1-3
cdr3_nt: TGTGCCAGCAGTCTACAGGGTGGTGGAAACACCATATATTTT
cdr3_aa: CASSLQGGGNTIYF

v_call: TRBV5-1
d_call: .
clone_size: few
j_call: TRBJ2-7
cdr3_nt: TGCGCCAGCAGCCTTTCGACAGGTCCTAACGAGCAGTACTTC
cdr3_aa: CASSLSTGPNEQYF

v_call: TRBV30
d_call: .
clone_size: .
j_call: TRBJ1-2
cdr3_nt: TGTGCCTGGAGTGTAGGGGGTCCGGACACCTCTCGGAGATTATATGGCTACACCTTC
cdr3_aa: CAWSVGGPDTSRRLYGYTF

v_call: TRBV7-2
d_call: TRBD2
clone_size: .
j_call: TRBJ2-7
cdr3_nt: TGTGCCAGCAGCCCTGATGTTAGGCCCGGGGAGGGCGAGCAGTACTTC
cdr3_aa: CASSPDVRPGEGEQYF

v_call: TRBV30
d_call: .
clone_size: .
j_call: TRBJ1-2
cdr3_nt: TGTGCCTGGAGTACAGAGAACTATGGCTACACCTTC
cdr3_aa: CAWSTENYGYTF

v_call: TRBV11-1
d_call: .
clone_size: .
j_call: TRBJ1-4
cdr3_nt: TGTGCCAGCAGCTTAGCGCCCGACAGCGCCCGGGATGAAAAACTGTTTTTT
cdr3_aa: CASSLAPDSARDEKLFF

v_call: TRBV5-4
d_call: .
clone_size: .
j_call: TRBJ2-5
cdr3_nt: TGTGCCAGCAGCTTGGCTGGGACTCAAGAGACCCAGTACTTC
cdr3_aa: CASSLAGTQETQYF

v_call: TRBV28
d_call: TRBD2
clone_size: .
j_call: TRBJ2-3
cdr3_nt: TGTGCCAGCAGTTTCCCGGGAGGGGGCACAGATACGCAGTATTTT
cdr3_aa: CASSFPGGGTDTQYF

v_call: TRBV9
d_call: .
clone_size: .
j_call: TRBJ2-1
cdr3_nt: TGTGCCAGCAGCGTGCAGCCTCAGGGTTGGAATGAGCAGTTCTTC
cdr3_aa: CASSVQPQGWNEQFF

v_call: TRBV10-3
d_call: TRBD2
clone_size: .
j_call: TRBJ2-2
cdr3_nt: TGTGCCATCAGTGAGTCGGAGGGTAGCGGGGTGAACACCGGGGAGCTGTTTTTT
cdr3_aa: CAISESEGSGVNTGELFF